The clone carrying this T cell receptor beta chain was found once. Original processing methods: Amplification of reference gene primers was used by the study to estimate nucleated cell counts. Repertoires were generated with immunoSEQ multiplex PCR, while TCRdb's copy carries only in-frame clones and drops some. That table furnishes V, J and clone size, whereas the DNA furnished D and trimming. The sample holds 350,000 to 400,000 clones, approximately 90% seen once. The data belong to a study of blood T cell repertoires in COVID-19. Background on the study: Acute and convalescent COVID-19 specimens originated in the United States, Italy and Spain.

The sequenced sample was PBMCs or T cells enriched from blood (not recorded which). The clonotype originates from a woman in her 30s with acute COVID-19.

The CDR3 DNA follows: TGTGCCAGCAGCCAGGACAGGGGCGGCGAAAAACTGTTTTTT. Translated, it gives CASSQDRGGEKLFF. The chain uses TRBV6-5 and TRBJ1-4; 9 bases align to TRBD1. V dropped 6 bases and J dropped 8; count of bases not matched to a gene: 7. The length of the CDR3 is 14 residues. Germline V gives CDR1 MNHEY, CDR2 SVGAGI.